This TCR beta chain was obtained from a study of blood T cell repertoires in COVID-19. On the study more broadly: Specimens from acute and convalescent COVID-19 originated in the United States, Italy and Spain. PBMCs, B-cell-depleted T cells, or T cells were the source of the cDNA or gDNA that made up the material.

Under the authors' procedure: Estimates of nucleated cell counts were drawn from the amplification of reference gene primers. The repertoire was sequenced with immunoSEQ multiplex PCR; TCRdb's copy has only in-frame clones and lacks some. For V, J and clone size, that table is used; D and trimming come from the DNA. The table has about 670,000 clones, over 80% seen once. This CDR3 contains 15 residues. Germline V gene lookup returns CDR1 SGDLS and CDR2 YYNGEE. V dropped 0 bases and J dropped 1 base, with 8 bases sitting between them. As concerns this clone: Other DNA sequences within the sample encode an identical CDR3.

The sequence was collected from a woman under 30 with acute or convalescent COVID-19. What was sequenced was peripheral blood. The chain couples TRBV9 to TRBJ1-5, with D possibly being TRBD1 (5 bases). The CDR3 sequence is CASSVDGGSNQPQHF. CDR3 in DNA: TGTGCCAGCAGCGTAGATGGGGGGAGCAATCAGCCCCAGCATTTT. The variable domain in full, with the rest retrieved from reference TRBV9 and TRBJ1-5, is DSGVTQTPKHLITATGQRVTLRCSPRSGDLSVYWYQQSLDQGLQFLIQYYNGEERAKGNILERFSAQQFPDLHSELNLSSLELGDSALYFCASSVDGGSNQPQHFGDGTRLSIL.